The entry below describes one TCR beta chain. V lost 0 bases, J lost 10 bases, and 9 bases stayed unmatched. Germline lookup yields CDR1 SNHLY and CDR2 FYNNEI. The length of the CDR3 is 16 residues. Participants came from some 23 US areas, aged roughly 18 to 95 years. Authors' data handling: Estimation of nucleated cell counts relied on the amplification of reference gene primers. Some clones are missing from TCRdb's copy, which holds only in-frame ones; the method was immunoSEQ multiplex PCR. The DNA was the basis for D and trimming; V, J and clone size are from that table. The table shows about 250,000 clones, with about 87% occurring only once. This entry comes from a study of blood T cell repertoires in COVID-19. The overall study: T cells, B-cell-depleted T cells, or PBMCs provided the cDNA or gDNA that served as material.

The chain recombines TRBV2 with TRBJ1-4; 9 bases map to TRBD1. This sequence originates from a woman aged 45-59 years who had recovered from COVID-19. Sequences were obtained from PBMCs or T cells enriched from blood (not recorded which). The CDR3 loop reads CASSEATGQGTSKLFF. The DNA of the CDR3 is TGTGCCAGCAGTGAAGCGACTGGACAGGGGACGTCAAAACTGTTTTTT.